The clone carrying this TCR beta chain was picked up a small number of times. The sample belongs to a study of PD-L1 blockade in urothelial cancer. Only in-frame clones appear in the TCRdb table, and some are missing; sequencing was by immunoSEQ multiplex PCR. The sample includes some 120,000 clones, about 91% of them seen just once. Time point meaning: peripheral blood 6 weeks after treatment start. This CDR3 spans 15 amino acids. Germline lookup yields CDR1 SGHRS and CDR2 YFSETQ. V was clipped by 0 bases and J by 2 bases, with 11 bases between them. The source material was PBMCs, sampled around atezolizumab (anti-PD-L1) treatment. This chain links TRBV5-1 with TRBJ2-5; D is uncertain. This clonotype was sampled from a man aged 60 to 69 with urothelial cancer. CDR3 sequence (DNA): TGCGCCAGCAGCTTGGATACCTGGCAACAAGAGACCCAGTACTTC. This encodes CASSLDTWQQETQYF.